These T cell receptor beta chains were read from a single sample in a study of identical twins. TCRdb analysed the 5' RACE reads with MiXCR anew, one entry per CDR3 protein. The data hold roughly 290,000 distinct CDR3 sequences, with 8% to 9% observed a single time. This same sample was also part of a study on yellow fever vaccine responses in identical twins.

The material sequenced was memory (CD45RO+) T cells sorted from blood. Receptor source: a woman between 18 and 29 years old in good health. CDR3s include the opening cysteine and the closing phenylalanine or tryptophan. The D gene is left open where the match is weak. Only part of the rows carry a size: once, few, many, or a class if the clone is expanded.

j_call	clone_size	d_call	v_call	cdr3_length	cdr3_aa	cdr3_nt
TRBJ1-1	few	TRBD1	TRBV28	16	CASSLGQGPVNTEAFF	TGTGCCAGCAGTTTAGGACAGGGGCCTGTGAACACTGAAGCTTTCTTT
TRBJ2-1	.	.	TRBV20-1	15	CSARDWAAGLREQFF	TGCAGTGCTAGAGATTGGGCGGCGGGGCTTCGGGAGCAGTTCTTC
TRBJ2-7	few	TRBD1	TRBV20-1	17	CSALPTRTGTVLTKQYF	TGCAGTGCTCTACCCACAAGAACCGGGACAGTTCTTACGAAGCAGTACTTC
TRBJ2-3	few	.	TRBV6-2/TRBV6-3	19	CASSYLSGGAPSSTDTQYF	TGTGCCAGCAGTTACCTAAGCGGTGGGGCCCCCTCTAGCACAGATACGCAGTATTTT
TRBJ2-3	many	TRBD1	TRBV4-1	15	CASSPVPTGIDTQYF	TGCGCCAGCAGCCCAGTTCCGACAGGGATAGATACGCAGTATTTT
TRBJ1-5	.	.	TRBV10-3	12	CAIKQNNQPQHF	TGTGCCATCAAACAGAACAATCAGCCCCAGCATTTT
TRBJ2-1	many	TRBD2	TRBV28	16	CASSLLRTSGSYEQFF	TGTGCCAGCAGTTTATTGAGGACTAGCGGGAGTTATGAGCAGTTCTTC
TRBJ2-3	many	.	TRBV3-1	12	CASSQVADTQYF	TGTGCCAGCAGCCAAGTGGCAGATACGCAGTATTTT
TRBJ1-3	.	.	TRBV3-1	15	CASSPRTVLGNTIYF	TGTGCCAGCAGCCCCCGGACAGTTTTAGGAAACACCATATATTTT
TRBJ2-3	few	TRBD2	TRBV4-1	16	CASSRTGTSGVDTQYF	TGCGCCAGCAGCCGGACCGGGACTAGCGGGGTAGATACGCAGTATTTT
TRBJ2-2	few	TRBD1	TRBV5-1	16	CASSPGKGAGTGELFF	TGCGCCAGCAGCCCCGGGAAGGGGGCTGGCACCGGGGAGCTGTTTTTT
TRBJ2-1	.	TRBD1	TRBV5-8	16	CASTRRRTGGGNEQFF	TGTGCCAGCACCCGGAGAAGGACAGGGGGAGGTAATGAGCAGTTCTTC
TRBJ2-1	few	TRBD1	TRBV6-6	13	CASRQGGINEQFF	TGTGCCAGCCGACAGGGGGGGATCAATGAGCAGTTCTTC
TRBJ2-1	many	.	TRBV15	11	CATSNYDEQFF	TGTGCCACCAGCAATTACGATGAGCAGTTCTTC
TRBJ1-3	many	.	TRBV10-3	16	CAISESTAGTGNTIYF	TGTGCCATCAGTGAGTCGACGGCAGGGACTGGAAACACCATATATTTT
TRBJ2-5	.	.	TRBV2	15	CASSEDEDGQETQYF	TGTGCCAGCAGTGAAGATGAGGATGGTCAAGAGACCCAGTACTTC
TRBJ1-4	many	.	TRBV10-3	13	CAISGQPTEKLFF	TGTGCCATCAGTGGACAGCCTACGGAAAAACTGTTTTTT
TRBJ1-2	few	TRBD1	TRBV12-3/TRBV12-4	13	CASTGGGIYGYTF	TGTGCCAGCACAGGGGGTGGGATCTATGGCTACACCTTC